These 8 T cell receptor beta chains were all obtained from the same sample, sequenced in a study of T cell responses to AZD1222 COVID-19 vaccine. Generated by immunoSEQ multiplex PCR, the TCRdb table keeps only in-frame clones and is missing some. Of some 110,000 clones in the sample, about 90% were seen once. The sequences come from peripheral blood, collected on day 0 of AZD1222 vaccination. These receptors came from an adult in good health.

The gene calls are TRBV9 and TRBJ1-1; 7 nucleotides align to TRBD1. The length of the CDR3 is 14 residues. V dropped 4 bases and J dropped 0; count of bases not matched to a gene: 3. The germline V gene encodes CDR1 SGDLS and CDR2 YYNGEE. CDR3 region: CASSTDRVNTEAFF. Here the CDR3 DNA reads TGTGCCAGCAGCACTGACAGGGTGAACACTGAAGCTTTCTTT. Combining the CDR3 with reference TRBV9 and TRBJ1-1 gives the whole variable domain DSGVTQTPKHLITATGQRVTLRCSPRSGDLSVYWYQQSLDQGLQFLIQYYNGEERAKGNILERFSAQQFPDLHSELNLSSLELGDSALYFCASSTDRVNTEAFFGQGTRLTVV.

The chain joins TRBV14 to TRBJ2-7; D may be TRBD1 (6 bases). Germline V gene lookup returns CDR1 SGHDN and CDR2 FVKESK. CDR3 size: 17 residues. The V gene lost 4 bases and the J gene lost 3 bases, with 22 bases spanning the gap. The CDR3 region has the DNA TGTGCCAGCAGCCTGAATTTGGACAGACCGACCAACTACGAGCAGTACTTC. This sequence encodes CASSLNLDRPTNYEQYF.

CDR3 DNA sequence: TGTGCCAGCAGCTTACCCCTGGACCTTAACTATGGCTACACCTTC. Protein product: CASSLPLDLNYGYTF. The V gene is TRBV7-2, the J gene TRBJ1-2; D remains unclear. The CDR3 covers 15 residues. Germline CDR1 SGHTA, CDR2 FQGNSA. V was shortened by 2 bases and J by 1 base, with 11 bases between the two germline ends. Together with reference TRBV7-2 and TRBJ1-2, the CDR3 gives the full variable domain: GAGVSQSPSNKVTEKGKDVELRCDPISGHTALYWYRQSLGQGLEFLIYFQGNSAPDKSGLPSDRFSAERTGGSVSTLTIQRTQQEDSAVYLCASSLPLDLNYGYTFGSGTRLTVV.

V gene TRBV9 combines with J gene TRBJ2-3; 10 bases are shared with TRBD2. The length of the CDR3 is 15 residues. Germline V gene sequence: CDR1 SGDLS, CDR2 YYNGEE. Unmatched junction bases numbered 7, after V lost 4 bases and J lost 5 bases. The CDR3 nucleotides are TGTGCCAGCAGCCTGAGGACTAGCGGAGGAGATACGCAGTATTTT. Protein: CASSLRTSGGDTQYF.

The chain couples TRBV28 to TRBJ2-1; TRBD2 agrees at 7 bases. Germline loops: CDR1 MDHEN, CDR2 SYDVKM. CDR3 length: 15 amino acids. After removal of 6 bases from V and 4 bases from J, the junction contained 9 bases not matched to a gene. As DNA, the CDR3 is TGTGCCAGCAGCAGTACCGGGACTAATTACAATGAGCAGTTCTTC. Translating gives CASSSTGTNYNEQFF. Using reference TRBV28 and TRBJ2-1 for the parts outside the CDR3, the full variable domain is DVKVTQSSRYLVKRTGEKVFLECVQDMDHENMFWYRQDPGLGLRLIYFSYDVKMKEKGDIPEGYSVSREKKERFSLILESASTNQTSMYLCASSSTGTNYNEQFFGPGTRLTVL.

The chain employs TRBV18 and TRBJ2-2; a weak D match, TRBD1 (6 bases). V shed 3 bases and J shed 1 base, with 9 bases lying between them. Germline CDR1 is KGHSH and CDR2 is LQKENI. The CDR3 contains 15 residues. The CDR3 protein is CASSPQGGNTGELFF. CDR3 DNA: TGTGCCAGCTCACCCCAAGGGGGGAACACCGGGGAGCTGTTTTTT.

This rearrangement joins TRBV7-8 to TRBJ1-1; TRBD1 matches 8 bases. Trimming removed 3 bases from V and 4 bases from J; junction bases left unmatched: 4. CDR1 and CDR2 from the germline V gene are SGHVS and FQNEAQ. The CDR3 is 14 amino acids. For the CDR3, the DNA is TGTGCCAGCAGCTTGCAGGGGGCTGGCACTGAAGCTTTCTTT. Protein product: CASSLQGAGTEAFF. The variable domain in full, with the rest retrieved from reference TRBV7-8 and TRBJ1-1, is GAGVSQSPRYKVAKRGQDVALRCDPISGHVSLFWYQQALGQGPEFLTYFQNEAQLDKSGLPSDRFFAERPEGSVSTLKIQRTQQEDSAVYLCASSLQGAGTEAFFGQGTRLTVV.

V and J are TRBV7-2 and TRBJ2-7; D is possibly TRBD2 (6 bases). The CDR3 extends over 15 amino acids. Germline assignment: CDR1 SGHTA and CDR2 FQGNSA. The V end was cut by 1 base, the J end by 4 bases, with 14 bases between. CDR3 sequence: CASSLVRLEGYEQYF. In DNA, the CDR3 is TGTGCCAGCAGCTTAGTACGTCTGGAGGGGTACGAGCAGTACTTC.